This T cell receptor beta chain was captured in a study of cytomegalovirus exposure and HLA in healthy donors. General study points: Using the classifier, cytomegalovirus status was reportedly diagnosed with high specificity and sensitivity. With later analysis, a missense DCLRE1C variant became linked to TCR beta V- and J-gene trimming.

A remark on this clone: The antigen is undetermined.

This CDR3 region has 12 residues. CDR1 is ENHRY and CDR2 is SYGVKD in the germline V gene. It was with 60 Vbeta and 13 Jbeta primers that the PCR ran. TCRdb keeps only in-frame clones here, not all; method: immunoSEQ multiplex PCR. This table holds some 96,000 clones, approximately 76% found once. This TCR was recovered from a man aged 35 to 55 in good health and CMV-seropositive. The rearrangement links TRBV10-3 to TRBJ1-3; D remains ambiguous. What was sequenced was PBMCs. CDR3 sequence (DNA): TGTGTTTCGGGATTACCTGGAAACACCATATATTTT. This codes for CVSGLPGNTIYF.